Reported below is one T cell receptor beta chain. This entry belongs to a study of T cell changes during pregnancy in multiple sclerosis. This table comes from immunoSEQ multiplex PCR, and its TCRdb copy is limited to in-frame clones, with some not included. The sample consists of approximately 110,000 clones, roughly nine tenths of them appearing once. The ends were cut back, 3 bases at V and 7 bases at J, with 11 bases in the middle. The CDR3 contains 12 residues. Germline V gene lookup returns CDR1 SGDLS and CDR2 YYNGEE. J is TRBJ2-7 and V is TRBV9; the D gene is possibly TRBD2 (6 bases). This material consisted of peripheral blood, taken after pregnancy. The sequence came from a female donor with multiple sclerosis, enrolled in a pregnancy study. The CDR3 protein is CASSGDGGEQYF. The CDR3 nucleotides read TGTGCCAGCAGCGGAGACGGGGGAGAGCAGTACTTC. The full variable domain, in which reference TRBV9 and TRBJ2-7 provide the parts outside the CDR3, is DSGVTQTPKHLITATGQRVTLRCSPRSGDLSVYWYQQSLDQGLQFLIQYYNGEERAKGNILERFSAQQFPDLHSELNLSSLELGDSALYFCASSGDGGEQYFGPGTRLTVT.